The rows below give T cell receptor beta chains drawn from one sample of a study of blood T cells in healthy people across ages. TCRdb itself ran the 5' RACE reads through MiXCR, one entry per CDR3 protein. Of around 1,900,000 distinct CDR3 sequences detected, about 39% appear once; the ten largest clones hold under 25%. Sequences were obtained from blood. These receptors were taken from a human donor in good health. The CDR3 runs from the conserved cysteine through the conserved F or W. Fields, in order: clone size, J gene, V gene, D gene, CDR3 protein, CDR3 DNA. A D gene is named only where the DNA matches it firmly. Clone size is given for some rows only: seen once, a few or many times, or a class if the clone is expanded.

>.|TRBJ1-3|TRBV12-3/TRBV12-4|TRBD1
CASSWTGGNTIYF
TGTGCCAGCAGTTGGACAGGGGGAAACACCATATATTTT
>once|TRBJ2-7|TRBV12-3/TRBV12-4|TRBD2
CASNLAGLAASSYEQYF
TGTGCCAGCAATTTAGCGGGACTAGCGGCCAGCTCCTACGAGCAGTACTTC
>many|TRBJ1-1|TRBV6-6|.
CASSSPGTEAFF
TGTGCCAGCAGTTCTCCGGGGACTGAAGCTTTCTTT
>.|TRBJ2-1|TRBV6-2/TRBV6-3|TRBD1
CAAYRGNEQFF
TGTGCCGCATACAGGGGCAATGAGCAGTTCTTC
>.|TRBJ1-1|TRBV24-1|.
CATSGARNRPLQLNTEAFF
TGTGCCACCAGTGGAGCGCGGAACAGACCTCTCCAATTGAACACTGAAGCTTTCTTT
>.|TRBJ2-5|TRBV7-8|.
CASSRGGAEKTQYF
TGTGCCAGCAGCAGAGGGGGGGCCGAAAAGACCCAGTACTTC
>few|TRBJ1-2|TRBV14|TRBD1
CASSRETGLYGYTF
TGTGCCAGCAGCCGAGAGACAGGGTTGTATGGCTACACCTTC
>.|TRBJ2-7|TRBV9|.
CASSAPLGESSYEQYF
TGTGCCAGCAGCGCACCCCTGGGTGAGAGCTCCTACGAGCAGTACTTC
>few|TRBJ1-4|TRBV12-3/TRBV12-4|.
CASSLGVGTTNEKLFF
TGTGCCAGCAGTTTAGGTGTCGGAACAACTAATGAAAAACTGTTTTTT
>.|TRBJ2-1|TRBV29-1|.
CSVEGGVLVYNEQFF
TGCAGCGTTGAAGGAGGGGTCCTCGTCTACAATGAGCAGTTCTTC
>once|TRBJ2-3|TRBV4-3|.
CASSLQSPLAWDTDTQYF
TGCGCCAGCAGCCTCCAATCCCCCCTAGCGTGGGACACAGATACGCAGTATTTT
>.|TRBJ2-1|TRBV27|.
CASSQYGGNEQFF
TGTGCCAGCAGTCAGTATGGCGGGAATGAGCAGTTCTTC
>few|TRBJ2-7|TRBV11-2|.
CASSLAGGGWEQYF
TGTGCCAGCAGCTTAGCAGGCGGGGGCTGGGAGCAGTACTTC
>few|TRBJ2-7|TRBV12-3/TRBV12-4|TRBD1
CASSPRGQSSDEQYF
TGTGCCAGCAGTCCCCGGGGACAGTCTTCGGACGAGCAGTACTTC
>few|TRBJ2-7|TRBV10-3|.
CAISESTDGYEQYF
TGTGCCATCAGTGAGTCGACTGACGGCTACGAGCAGTACTTC
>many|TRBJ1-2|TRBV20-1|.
CSARDYRNYGYTF
TGCAGTGCTAGAGATTACAGGAACTATGGCTACACCTTC
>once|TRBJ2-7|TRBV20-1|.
CSARAHSSYEQYF
TGCAGTGCTAGAGCACATAGCTCCTACGAGCAGTACTTC
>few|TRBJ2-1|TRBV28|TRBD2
CASRFPGLAGGQEQFF
TGTGCCAGCAGATTCCCGGGACTAGCGGGGGGGCAGGAGCAGTTCTTC
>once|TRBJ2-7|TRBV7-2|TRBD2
CASSLTSGGLIDEQYF
TGTGCCAGCAGCCTCACTAGCGGGGGGCTCATAGACGAGCAGTACTTC
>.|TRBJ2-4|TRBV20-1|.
CSAPGTNNLAKNIQYF
TGCAGTGCTCCGGGGACAAACAACCTAGCCAAAAACATTCAGTACTTC
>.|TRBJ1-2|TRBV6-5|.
CASSYIGLRGYTF
TGTGCCAGCAGTTACATCGGGCTGAGGGGCTACACCTTC
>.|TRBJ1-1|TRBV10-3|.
CAISESSYRGGTEAFF
TGTGCCATCAGTGAGTCGTCGTATAGGGGAGGCACTGAAGCTTTCTTT
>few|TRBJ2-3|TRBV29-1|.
CSGSVGRGATDTQYF
TGCAGCGGGTCGGTCGGTCGGGGGGCAACAGATACGCAGTATTTT
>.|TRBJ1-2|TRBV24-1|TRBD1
CATSDYTGTGVPGKGYTF
TGTGCCACCAGTGATTATACCGGGACAGGGGTCCCTGGGAAGGGCTACACCTTC
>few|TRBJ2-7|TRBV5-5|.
CASSFGQFGYEQYF
TGTGCCAGCAGCTTTGGCCAGTTCGGCTACGAGCAGTACTTC
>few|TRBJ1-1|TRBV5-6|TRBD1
CASSFPGQAAFF
TGTGCCAGCAGCTTCCCGGGACAGGCAGCTTTCTTT
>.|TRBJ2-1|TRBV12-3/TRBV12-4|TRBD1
CATWTGRYNEQFF
TGTGCCACCTGGACAGGGAGATACAATGAGCAGTTCTTC
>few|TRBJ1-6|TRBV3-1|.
CASSQGGRSPLHF
TGTGCCAGCAGCCAAGGAGGAAGATCACCCCTCCACTTT
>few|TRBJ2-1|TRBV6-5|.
CASSPSQGGSYNEQFF
TGTGCCAGCAGCCCCTCCCAGGGGGGTTCCTACAATGAGCAGTTCTTC